The 19 T cell receptor beta chains in this list originate from one sample, sequenced in a study of blood T cell repertoires in COVID-19. Measured with immunoSEQ multiplex PCR; TCRdb has only the in-frame clones, and not every one. The repertoire holds about 300,000 clones, with around 90% as singletons. Material for sequencing was PBMCs or T cells enriched from blood (not recorded which). All receptors come from a woman younger than 45 who had recovered from COVID-19.

This chain connects TRBV4-2 to TRBJ1-6; 8 bases fit TRBD1. V shed 1 base, J shed 14 bases, and the junction held 7 bases outside the gene matches. Germline CDR1 and CDR2: LGHNA and YNFKEQ. This CDR3 is 14 amino acids long. The CDR3 DNA reads as TGTGCCAGCAGCCAAGTGGCAGGGGGCCCCACCCTCCACTTT. It encodes CASSQVAGGPTLHF.

The chain employs TRBV5-8 and TRBJ1-2; weak D call: TRBD1 (6 bases). The CDR3 has 13 residues. V lost 6 bases, J lost 13 bases, and 22 bases lay in between. The germline CDR1 and CDR2 sequences are SGHTS and YDEGEE. The CDR3 sequence: CASTPKQGFKSTF. The CDR3 DNA reads TGTGCCAGCACCCCGAAACAGGGTTTCAAGTCCACCTTC.

The CDR3 protein is CASSQALGEQYF. The CDR3 DNA follows: TGCGCCAGCAGCCAAGCCCTCGGCGAGCAGTACTTC. The chain recombines TRBV4-1 with TRBJ2-7; no definite D call. The CDR3 is 12 residues long. Trimming pared 1 base from V and 6 bases from J, leaving 7 bases between. Per the germline V gene, CDR1 is MGHRA and CDR2 is YSYEKL.

The V gene is TRBV11-2, the J gene TRBJ2-7; D is undetermined. The CDR3 consists of 12 residues. From germline, CDR1 is SGHAT and CDR2 FQNNGV. V was pared by 4 bases and J by 6 bases, with 10 bases between. This CDR3 reads CASSSDNFEQYF. The CDR3 nucleotides are TGTGCCAGCAGCTCAGACAATTTCGAGCAGTACTTC.

The CDR3 loop reads CASMGDRAWQKTQYF. The CDR3 DNA sequence: TGTGCCAGCATGGGCGACAGGGCCTGGCAGAAGACCCAGTACTTC. The genes are TRBV2 and TRBJ2-5; 7 bases map to TRBD1. Germline CDR1 reads SNHLY; CDR2 reads FYNNEI. The V and J ends lost 7 bases and 6 bases, in that order; junction bases with no gene match: 14. The CDR3 consists of 15 residues. Supplemented by reference TRBV2 and TRBJ2-5, the full variable domain reads EPEVTQTPSHQVTQMGQEVILRCVPISNHLYFYWYRQILGQKVEFLVSFYNNEISEKSEIFDDQFSVERPDGSNFTLKIRSTKLEDSAMYFCASMGDRAWQKTQYFGPGTRLLVL.

This chain connects TRBV6-1 to TRBJ2-5, with 8 positions matching TRBD2. This CDR3 region has 15 residues. The ends lost 3 bases at V and 2 bases at J; junction bases unmatched: 5. In germline, CDR1 is MNHNS, CDR2 SASEGT. The CDR3 sequence: CASSERGATQETQYF. The CDR3, as DNA: TGTGCCAGCAGTGAGCGGGGGGCGACACAAGAGACCCAGTACTTC.

V is TRBV19 and J is TRBJ1-6; possibly TRBD1 for D (5 bases). The germline gives CDR1 LNHDA, CDR2 SQIVND (reference sequence). Trimming removed 4 bases from V and 7 bases from J, with 11 bases in between. This CDR3 has 14 residues. The CDR3: CASSTAGVNSPLHF. Written as DNA, the CDR3 is TGTGCCAGTAGTACAGCGGGGGTCAATTCACCCCTCCACTTT.

The chain couples TRBV4-3 to TRBJ2-3; TRBD2 is a possible D gene (6 bases). The V gene lost 1 base and the J gene lost 0 bases, with 8 bases spanning the gap. The CDR3 is 15 amino acids. Germline V gene lookup returns CDR1 LGHNA and CDR2 YSLEER. Written as DNA, the CDR3 is TGCGCCAGCAGCCAAGTGGGGACTAGCACAGATACGCAGTATTTT. Residues: CASSQVGTSTDTQYF.

The rearrangement links TRBV15 to TRBJ2-2; 11 bases align to TRBD1. This CDR3 is built from 16 residues. The germline V gene has CDR1 LNHNV and CDR2 YYDKDF (reference sequence). Germline trimming cut 1 base from V and 7 bases from J; bases unmatched to any gene: 5. The CDR3 DNA is TGTGCCACCAGCAGAGGTGGACAGGGGGCTAACGGGGAGCTGTTTTTT. Its translation: CATSRGGQGANGELFF. Filled out from reference TRBV15 and TRBJ2-2, the complete variable domain reads DAMVIQNPRYQVTQFGKPVTLSCSQTLNHNVMYWYQQKSSQAPKLLFHYYDKDFNNEADTPDNFQSRRPNTSFCFLDIRSPGLGDTAMYLCATSRGGQGANGELFFGEGSRLTVL.

The chain carries TRBV7-9 and TRBJ2-3, with D uncertain. CDR1 is SEHNR, CDR2 FQNEAQ, per germline (reference sequence). This CDR3 region has 17 residues. Trimming left V 1 base short and J 2 bases short, with 16 bases between. The CDR3: CASSLGPPTRFTDTQYF. The CDR3 DNA sequence: TGTGCCAGCAGCTTAGGGCCCCCGACAAGATTCACAGATACGCAGTATTTT.

For the CDR3, the DNA is TGTGCCAGCAGCTTAAGGTCTCGGACCCAGGGGGGATGGAATGAGCAGTTCTTC. Its translation is CASSLRSRTQGGWNEQFF. The rearrangement links TRBV7-3 to TRBJ2-1; maybe TRBD1 (7 bases). The ends were cut back, 1 base at V and 7 bases at J, with 23 bases in the middle. Looked up from germline, CDR1 is SGHTA and CDR2 is FQGTGA. This CDR3 comprises 18 residues.

This chain links TRBV24-1 with TRBJ1-2; D uncertain. CDR1 KGHDR and CDR2 SFDVKD come from the germline V gene. CDR3 length: 13 amino acids. Trimming cost V 5 bases and J 2 bases, with 8 bases left between them. The CDR3: CATSAAGNYGYTF. CDR3 sequence (DNA): TGTGCCACCAGTGCAGCAGGAAACTATGGCTACACCTTC.

This clone has just one count. V usage is TRBV9 and J usage is TRBJ1-1; 12 positions agree with TRBD1. The CDR3 loop spans 17 amino acids. CDR1 is SGDLS, CDR2 YYNGEE, per germline. Losses at the gene ends were 4 bases for V and 3 bases for J; bases not matched to a gene: 10. The chain's CDR3 is CASSSGQGAGEDTEAFF. For the CDR3, the DNA is TGTGCCAGCAGCTCGGGACAGGGGGCGGGTGAGGACACTGAAGCTTTCTTT.

This clone has just one count. The chain combines TRBV15 with TRBJ1-2; TRBD1 agrees at 9 bases. V gave up 2 bases and J gave up 4 bases; unmatched junction bases: 8. Germline V lookup: CDR1 LNHNV, CDR2 YYDKDF (reference sequence). CDR3 size: 16 residues. The CDR3 protein is CATSRRRDRGSYGYTF. In DNA, the CDR3 is TGTGCCACCAGCAGACGCCGTGACAGGGGGAGCTATGGCTACACCTTC.

V is TRBV30 and J is TRBJ2-7; 7 bases agree with TRBD1. Germline lookup yields CDR1 GTSNPN and CDR2 SVGIG (reference sequence). V gave up 1 base and J gave up 6 bases; unmatched junction bases: 9. The CDR3 is 14 residues long. CDR3 DNA sequence: TGTGCCTGGAGTGGGGACAGCCGCGCTCGCGAGCAGTACTTC. Translating gives CAWSGDSRAREQYF.

The chain has TRBV5-6 and TRBJ1-1; 9 positions match TRBD1. Per the germline V gene, CDR1 is SGHDT and CDR2 is YYEEEE. The CDR3 has 14 amino acids. The trim removed 3 bases at V and 2 bases at J, leaving 2 bases unmatched. The CDR3 is CASSWGQGNTEAFF. As DNA, the CDR3 is TGTGCCAGCAGCTGGGGACAGGGAAACACTGAAGCTTTCTTT.

The rearrangement links TRBV7-9 to TRBJ1-1, with unresolved D. From germline, CDR1 is SEHNR and CDR2 FQNEAQ (reference sequence). V was clipped by 5 bases and J by 7 bases, with 14 bases between them. The CDR3 sequence is 13 residues long. In nucleotides, the CDR3 is TGTGCCAGCAGCCCTCGCGCGAGGAGTGAAGCTTTCTTT. Encoded protein: CASSPRARSEAFF.

The V call is TRBV20-1, the J call TRBJ2-5; 9 bases fit TRBD2. Trimming removed 3 bases from V and 5 bases from J; junction bases left unmatched: 10. CDR3 length equals 15 residues. Germline V gene data show CDR1 as DFQATT and CDR2 as SNEGSKA (reference sequence). CDR3 amino acids: CSASGLAGTLETQYF. CDR3 bases: TGCAGTGCTAGTGGGCTAGCGGGAACCTTGGAGACCCAGTACTTC.

V and J are TRBV7-2 and TRBJ2-7, with 7 nucleotides matching TRBD2. Germline V CDR1 and CDR2: SGHTA, FQGNSA. J lost 11 bases, V lost 1 base, and 11 bases had no gene match. This CDR3 contains 14 residues. The CDR3 reads CASSLERLAADKYF. CDR3 coding DNA: TGTGCCAGCAGCTTAGAACGGCTAGCGGCGGATAAGTACTTC.